These 16 T cell receptor beta chains were all obtained from the same sample, sequenced in a study of beta chain features in type 1 diabetes. Study-level points and caveats: TCRB CDR3 length was moderately but significantly reduced in all four CD4+ subsets of Type 1 diabetes patients.

Reverse transcription of all isolated RNA meant that expressed TCRB transcripts were sequenced. Generated by immunoSEQ multiplex PCR, the TCRdb table keeps only in-frame clones and is missing some. This table holds 640,000 or so clones, roughly 12% found once. Antigens of these TCRs are unknown. Sequenced: naive CD4+ T cells from blood. The receptors were gathered from a man younger than 35 with type 1 diabetes.

On this clone: Sequence at one end of the junction differs from germline and may be a read error. The gene calls are TRBV7-7 and TRBJ2-5; TRBD2 matches 7 bases. This CDR3 has 14 residues. CDR1 and CDR2 (germline): SSHAT, FNYEAQ (reference sequence). The CDR3: CASSRSGVQETQYF. In DNA, the CDR3 is TGTGCTAGCAGCCGCAGCGGGGTTCAAGAGACCCAGTACTTC. The whole variable domain, filled in from reference TRBV7-7 and TRBJ2-5, reads GAGVSQSPRYKVTKRGQDVTLRCDPISSHATLYWYQQALGQGPEFLTYFNYEAQPDKSGLPSDRFSAERPEGSISTLTIQRTEQRDSAMYRCASSRSGVQETQYFGPGTRLLVL.

The chain links TRBV5-6 to TRBJ2-6; D might be TRBD1 or TRBD2, each matching 5 bases. The V gene lost 5 bases and the J gene lost 2 bases, with 11 bases spanning the gap. CDR3 length: 15 residues. Germline V lookup: CDR1 SGHDT, CDR2 YYEEEE. Here the CDR3 reads CASRFRGTGANVLTF. The CDR3 DNA sequence: TGTGCCAGCAGATTTCGGGGCACTGGGGCCAACGTCCTGACTTTC.

The rearrangement joins TRBV5-1 to TRBJ2-1; TRBD1 matches 10 bases. Germline CDR1 is SGHRS and CDR2 is YFSETQ. J was trimmed by 7 bases and V by 0 bases; bases with no gene match: 10. This CDR3 is built from 17 residues. This chain's CDR3 is CASSLGIGTGVKNEQFF. CDR3 coding DNA: TGCGCCAGCAGCTTGGGTATTGGGACAGGGGTCAAGAATGAGCAGTTCTTC.

The chain joins TRBV10-2 to TRBJ1-1; D is unclear. CDR1 is WSHSY, CDR2 SAAADI, per germline. V was shortened by 6 bases and J by 1 base, with 9 bases between the two germline ends. The CDR3 has 13 amino acids. This CDR3 reads CASSELKNTEAFF. The CDR3 coding sequence is TGCGCCAGCAGCGAACTGAAGAACACTGAAGCTTTCTTT.

This clone was seen more than once but under ten times. Other DNA variants within this sample encode the same CDR3. The J gene is TRBJ2-3, the V gene TRBV7-3; 9 bases agree with TRBD2. Germline CDR1 reads SGHTA; CDR2 reads FQGTGA. V shed 4 bases and J 4 bases; nucleotides not matched to a gene: 6. The CDR3 is 15 amino acids. CDR3 in DNA: TGTGCCAGCAGCTCGGGACTAGCCGGGGCAGATACGCAGTATTTT. The encoded protein is CASSSGLAGADTQYF. Using reference TRBV7-3 and TRBJ2-3 for the parts outside the CDR3, the full variable domain is GAGVSQTPSNKVTEKGKYVELRCDPISGHTALYWYRQSLGQGPEFLIYFQGTGAADDSGLPNDRFFAVRPEGSVSTLKIQRTERGDSAVYLCASSSGLAGADTQYFGPGTRLTVL.

The rearrangement uses TRBV13 and TRBJ2-7; 7 bases align to TRBD1. J gave up 3 bases and V 5 bases, and 4 bases lay outside the gene matches. Germline V gives CDR1 PRHDT, CDR2 FYEKMQ (reference sequence). This CDR3 region has 13 residues. The CDR3 protein is CASSGDRDYEQYF. The DNA for the CDR3 is TGTGCCAGCAGCGGTGACAGGGACTACGAGCAGTACTTC.

This clone has more than one count but fewer than ten. This sequence joins TRBV5-4 and TRBJ1-4; D not resolved. The V end lost 3 bases, the J end lost 7 bases, and 13 bases lay between the germline ends. Looked up from germline, CDR1 is SGHNT and CDR2 is YYREEE (reference sequence). There are 14 residues in the CDR3. As DNA, the CDR3 is TGTGCCAGCAGCTCCTACTCCGGTAGTGAAAAACTGTTTTTT. This sequence encodes CASSSYSGSEKLFF.

V and J are TRBV18 and TRBJ1-1; 9 bases map to TRBD1. Looked up from germline, CDR1 is KGHSH and CDR2 is LQKENI. J was trimmed by 3 bases and V by 4 bases; bases with no gene match: 6. The CDR3 consists of 15 residues. The CDR3 DNA sequence: TGTGCCAGCTCACTGGGACAGGGTGGTGACACTGAAGCTTTCTTT. The encoded protein is CASSLGQGGDTEAFF.

The table lists this clone with a few counts. The CDR3 sequence: CASSDKPGGGRQPQHF. The CDR3, as DNA: TGTGCCAGCAGTGACAAACCAGGTGGTGGGCGTCAGCCCCAGCATTTT. The genes are TRBV6-1 and TRBJ1-5; D gene ambiguous. CDR1 is MNHNS, CDR2 SASEGT, per germline. The CDR3 spans 16 residues. Trimming took 3 bases from V and 6 from J, leaving 18 bases between them.

V and J are TRBV11-2 and TRBJ1-2; 8 bases are shared with TRBD1. Germline loops: CDR1 SGHAT, CDR2 FQNNGV. The V segment lost 5 bases and the J segment 8 bases; nucleotides outside the gene matches: 19. This CDR3 region has 17 residues. CDR3 region: CASSASAYDRGIRGYTF. CDR3 sequence (DNA): TGTGCCAGCAGCGCATCTGCCTACGACAGGGGCATAAGGGGCTACACCTTC. Looking up the rest from reference TRBV11-2 and TRBJ1-2 gives the full variable domain: EAGVAQSPRYKIIEKRQSVAFWCNPISGHATLYWYQQILGQGPKLLIQFQNNGVVDDSQLPKDRFSAERLKGVDSTLKIQPAKLEDSAVYLCASSASAYDRGIRGYTFGSGTRLTVV.

The J gene is TRBJ2-1, the V gene TRBV28, with a possible D match to TRBD1 (5 bases). The germline CDR1 and CDR2 sequences are MDHEN and SYDVKM. This CDR3 has 16 amino acids. V dropped 0 bases and J dropped 6 bases, with 15 bases sitting between them. CDR3 bases: TGTGCCAGCAGTTTATGGCAGGGCCCTACCGGCAATGAGCAGTTCTTC. It yields the protein CASSLWQGPTGNEQFF. Together with reference TRBV28 and TRBJ2-1, the CDR3 gives the full variable domain: DVKVTQSSRYLVKRTGEKVFLECVQDMDHENMFWYRQDPGLGLRLIYFSYDVKMKEKGDIPEGYSVSREKKERFSLILESASTNQTSMYLCASSLWQGPTGNEQFFGPGTRLTVL.

This clone has just a few counts. The chain combines TRBV7-8 with TRBJ2-7; weak D call: TRBD1 (6 bases). Trimming pared 5 bases from V and 5 bases from J, leaving 16 bases between. The CDR3 extends over 14 amino acids. Germline lookup yields CDR1 SGHVS and CDR2 FQNEAQ. In DNA, the CDR3 is TGTGCCAGCAGCCTAAAACAGGGTTCCCACGAGCAGTACTTC. Translating it yields CASSLKQGSHEQYF.

Details on this clone: The sample contains more than one DNA sequence encoding this CDR3. The rearrangement joins TRBV28 to TRBJ2-6; the D is unclear. CDR3 length: 13 amino acids. Per the germline V gene, CDR1 is MDHEN and CDR2 is SYDVKM. V was pared by 6 bases and J by 1 base, with 4 bases between. The CDR3 reads CASSQSGANVLTF. CDR3 nucleotide sequence: TGTGCCAGCAGCCAGTCTGGGGCCAACGTCCTGACTTTC.

This chain uses TRBV15 with TRBJ2-5, with D unclear. The V end lost 0 bases, the J end lost 2 bases, and 7 bases lay between the germline ends. The CDR3 sequence is 14 residues long. CDR1 is LNHNV, CDR2 YYDKDF, per germline (reference sequence). CDR3 amino acids: CATSRDYQQETQYF. The CDR3, as DNA: TGTGCCACCAGCAGAGATTACCAGCAAGAGACCCAGTACTTC.

This clone was counted between two and nine times. This sequence joins TRBV5-1 and TRBJ2-3; TRBD1 is a possible D gene (6 bases). The V gene lost 2 bases and the J gene lost 4 bases, with 14 bases spanning the gap. The CDR3 length is 15 residues. Germline values: CDR1 SGHRS, CDR2 YFSETQ. Written as DNA, the CDR3 is TGCGCCAGCAGCTTTCAGTCAGGGGCCGCAGATACGCAGTATTTT. As protein: CASSFQSGAADTQYF. The full variable domain, completed using reference TRBV5-1 and TRBJ2-3, is KAGVTQTPRYLIKTRGQQVTLSCSPISGHRSVSWYQQTPGQGLQFLFEYFSETQRNKGNFPGRFSGRQFSNSRSEMNVSTLELGDSALYLCASSFQSGAADTQYFGPGTRLTVL.

This chain joins TRBV7-9 and TRBJ1-2; possible D gene TRBD1, 5 bases. The germline V and J ends were trimmed by 5 bases and 2 bases, with 9 bases remaining between them. The CDR3 loop spans 13 amino acids. Germline V CDR1 and CDR2: SEHNR, FQNEAQ (reference sequence). The CDR3 region has the DNA TGTGCCAGCAGCAAAGAGGGGAACTATGGCTACACCTTC. It codes for CASSKEGNYGYTF.